Described below is a single T cell receptor (beta chain) sequence and its context. This clonotype was observed a few times. This clone's antigen is unknown. No clone much larger than this one lies a single base away; base qualities are absent. The donors were 40 or so Caucasian individuals from Russia, aged roughly 6 to 90 years, who were systemically healthy. Approximately 9 milliliters of peripheral blood were collected from each donor into EDTA-treated Vacutainer tubes. Ficoll-Paque density-gradient centrifugation was used to isolate PBMCs, with at least 6.5 million obtained per sample. Trizol reagent was used to extract total RNA from PBMCs, with at least 6 micrograms per sample. For every donor, flow cytometry on a PBMC aliquot measured the percentage of naive CD45RAhigh/CD27high T cells. V drops 1 base and J drops 0 bases, leaving 0 bases in between. Looking up the germline V gene yields CDR1 ENHRY and CDR2 SYGVKD. The CDR3 contains 12 residues, cysteine and phenylalanine counted. CDR3 DNA is the only sequence kept; it has 36 bases, read in frame from the first base.

The entry originates in a study of blood T cells in healthy people across ages (dated by TCRdb to between 2015 and 2017). Looking at the study overall: In model experiments, template switching captured about one uniquely barcoded TCR beta cDNA molecule for every two T cells. To avoid experimental bias, donors of different ages were distributed randomly across sequencing lanes. Donors were grouped into four age groups: young (average about 15 years), middle-aged (roughly 37), aged (about 60) and long-lived (around 80). The study analyzed two additional independent replicas of 1 million unique cDNA reads from the same blood draw for two donors, one aged 18 to 30 and one aged 80 or older. Using deep sequencing normalized with unique cDNA molecular identifiers, the study measured how TCR beta repertoire diversity changes with age. Findings and caveats that apply to the study as a whole: A strong correlation was found between observed TCR beta diversity and the percentage of naive T cells measured by flow cytometry. Estimates of total diversity based on one million sequenced T cells were regarded as lower bounds and as underestimates. Since profiling was done on bulk unsorted PBMCs, naive and antigen-experienced compartments could not be conclusively compared. As age increased, observed TCR beta diversity per million T cells dropped in a roughly linear way, and a significant reduction was already evident by age about 40. Compared with the aged group, more naive CD4+ T cells, fewer expanded clones and increased TCR diversity were shown by the long-lived group, suggesting age selection. The CMV infection status of donors was not known, potentially confounding age-related changes in expanded clonotypes.

Library generation was performed with 5' RACE. Sequencing was performed on an Illumina HiSeq 2500. The second PCR ran for about 7 to 11 cycles and used a J-beta primer mix along with a sample-barcoded 5' primer. Each TCR beta cDNA molecule received a unique molecular identifier from a template-switch 5' adaptor carrying 12 random nucleotides. Each sample yielded at least 2.5 million CDR3-containing paired-end reads. All of the RNA was converted into first-strand cDNA using the Mint cDNA synthesis kit, with a TRBC-specific oligonucleotide serving as the primer. All cDNA was treated with uracil-DNA glycosylase and then went through a first 18-cycle PCR with the universal primers M1SS and BC2_uni_R. The study's processing was this. Each sample was normalized by randomly selecting 1 million high-quality reads, each carrying a distinct molecular identifier. Instead of being binned into consensus sequences, reads that shared molecular identifiers were thrown out. MiTCR, run with a Q25 quality threshold and the strictest error-elimination algorithm, handled CDR3 identification, clonotype clustering and error correction. A nonparametric unseen species model with Euler transformation was used to estimate lower-bound total TCR beta diversity. TCRdb's own reprocessing of the public reads used fastp at Q25 and MiXCR and kept productive beta chains. Each CDR3 protein appears once, grouped with its most common genes and DNA. The V and J calls come from TCRdb's annotation, not from the publication. Across this sample there are roughly 570,000 distinct CDR3 sequences, with approximately 25% seen only once. The top ten clones comprise 15% to 20% of the sample.

The sequence was collected from a woman aged 70 to 79 in good health. Source material: blood. The chain couples TRBV10-3 to TRBJ2-5; no confident D gene assignment can be made. The bases read TGTGCCATCAGTGAGTACCAAGAGACCCAGTACTTC. Translation gives CAISEYQETQYF.